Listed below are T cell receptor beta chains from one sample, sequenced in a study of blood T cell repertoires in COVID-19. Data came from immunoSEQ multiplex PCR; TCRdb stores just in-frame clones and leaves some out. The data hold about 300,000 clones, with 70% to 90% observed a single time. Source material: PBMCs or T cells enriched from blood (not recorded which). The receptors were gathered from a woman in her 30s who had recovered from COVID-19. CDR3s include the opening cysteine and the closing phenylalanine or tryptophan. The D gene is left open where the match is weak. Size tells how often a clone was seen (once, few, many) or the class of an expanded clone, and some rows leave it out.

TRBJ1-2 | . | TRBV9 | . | CASSGAGYTF | TGTGCCAGCAGCGGCGCGGGCTACACCTTC
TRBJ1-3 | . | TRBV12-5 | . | CASALDSGNTIYF | TGTGCTAGTGCCCTAGACTCTGGAAACACCATATATTTT
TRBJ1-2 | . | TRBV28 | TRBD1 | CASSPRTGPYGYTF | TGTGCCAGCAGTCCACGGACAGGGCCCTATGGCTACACCTTC
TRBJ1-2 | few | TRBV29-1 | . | CSAGTDYGYTF | TGCAGCGCCGGGACTGACTATGGCTACACCTTC
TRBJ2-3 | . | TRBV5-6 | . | CASTPLLDTSTDTQYF | TGTGCCAGCACCCCTCTGCTTGACACTAGCACAGATACGCAGTATTTT
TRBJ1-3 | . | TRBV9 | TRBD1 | CASSDNTGGALGNTIYF | TGTGCCAGCAGCGACAACACAGGGGGCGCCCTTGGAAACACCATATATTTT
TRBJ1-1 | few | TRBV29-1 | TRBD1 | CSVDRLGTEAFF | TGCAGCGTGGACAGGTTGGGCACTGAAGCTTTCTTT
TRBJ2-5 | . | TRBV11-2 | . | CASSQGPTGSETQYF | TGTGCCAGCAGCCAGGGCCCCACAGGGTCGGAGACCCAGTACTTC
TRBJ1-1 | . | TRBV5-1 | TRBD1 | CASSLGGQGAITEAFF | TGCGCCAGCAGCTTGGGTGGACAGGGGGCGATAACTGAAGCTTTCTTT
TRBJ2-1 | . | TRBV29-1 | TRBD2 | CSVGAGTSNEQFF | TGCAGCGTTGGAGCCGGGACTAGCAATGAGCAGTTCTTC
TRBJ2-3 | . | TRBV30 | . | CAWSAVAHTDTQYF | TGTGCCTGGAGTGCTGTGGCCCACACAGATACGCAGTATTTT
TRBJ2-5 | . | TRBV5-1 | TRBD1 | CASSPGTAKETQYF | TGCGCCAGCAGCCCGGGGACAGCTAAAGAGACCCAGTACTTC
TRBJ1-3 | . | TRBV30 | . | CAWSASSGNTIYF | TGCGCCTGGAGTGCCTCCTCTGGAAACACCATATATTTT
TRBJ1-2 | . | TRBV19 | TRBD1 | CASSVRTGGSGYTF | TGTGCCAGTAGTGTACGGACAGGGGGCTCTGGCTACACCTTC
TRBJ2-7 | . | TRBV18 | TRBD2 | CASSPPGLAGGPNEQYF | TGTGCCAGCTCACCCCCCGGACTAGCGGGGGGGCCGAACGAGCAGTACTTC
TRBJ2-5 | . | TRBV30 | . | CAWSGQPQETQYF | TGTGCCTGGAGTGGACAACCACAAGAGACCCAGTACTTC
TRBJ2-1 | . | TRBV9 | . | CASSVGPNGYNEQFF | TGTGCCAGCAGCGTAGGTCCCAACGGCTACAATGAGCAGTTCTTC
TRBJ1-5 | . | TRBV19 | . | CASSIGQGTNQPQHF | TGTGCCAGTAGTATAGGTCAGGGTACGAATCAGCCCCAGCATTTT
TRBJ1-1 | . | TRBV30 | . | CAWSVQVAEAFF | TGTGCCTGGAGCGTGCAGGTGGCTGAAGCTTTCTTT
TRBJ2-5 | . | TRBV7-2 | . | CASSSLGHQETQYF | TGTGCCAGCAGCTCGCTGGGCCACCAAGAGACCCAGTACTTC
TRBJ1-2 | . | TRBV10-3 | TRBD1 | CAIRGTGYSYGYTF | TGTGCCATCAGGGGGACAGGGTACTCCTATGGCTACACCTTC
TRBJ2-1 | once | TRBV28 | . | CASSLSLLGGINEQFF | TGTGCCAGCAGTTTATCGCTGTTGGGGGGAATCAATGAGCAGTTCTTC
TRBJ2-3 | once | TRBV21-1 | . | CASSKGPRTGITSTDTQYF | TGTGCCAGCAGCAAAGGCCCCCGGACAGGGATAACCAGCACAGATACGCAGTATTTT
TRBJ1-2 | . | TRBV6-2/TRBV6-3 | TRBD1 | CASSYPDRGNYGYTF | TGTGCCAGCAGTTACCCAGACAGGGGCAACTATGGCTACACCTTC
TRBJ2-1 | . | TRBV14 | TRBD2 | CASSPGLARDNEQFF | TGTGCCAGCAGCCCCGGACTAGCGAGGGACAATGAGCAGTTCTTC
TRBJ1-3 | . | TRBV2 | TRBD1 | CASRGDSYSGNTIYF | TGTGCCAGCAGAGGGGACAGTTACTCTGGAAACACCATATATTTT
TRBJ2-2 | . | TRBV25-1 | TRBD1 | CASSERRRGFSGELFF | TGTGCCAGCAGTGAGCGCCGCAGGGGGTTCTCCGGGGAGCTGTTTTTT
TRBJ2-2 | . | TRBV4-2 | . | CASSQGPRDTGELFF | TGTGCCAGCAGCCAAGGCCCCCGGGACACCGGGGAGCTGTTTTTT
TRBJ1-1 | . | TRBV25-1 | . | CASSGLSHEAFF | TGTGCCAGCAGTGGCCTAAGCCATGAAGCTTTCTTT
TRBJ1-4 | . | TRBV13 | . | CASSFRGEAYEKLFF | TGTGCCAGCAGCTTTCGGGGGGAGGCGTATGAAAAACTGTTTTTT
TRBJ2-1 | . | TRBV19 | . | CASRGGGTYNEQFF | TGTGCCAGTAGGGGCGGCGGGACCTACAATGAGCAGTTCTTC